These 18 T cell receptor beta chains were sequenced from one sample in a study of blood T cell repertoires in COVID-19. Profiling relied on immunoSEQ multiplex PCR, and the TCRdb table lists in-frame clones only, not all of them. The sample lists 100,000 or so clones, 80% to 95% seen once, with around 6% in the top ten. Material for sequencing was peripheral blood. Receptors originate from a man aged 65 to 79 with acute or convalescent COVID-19.

The chain employs TRBV12-3 or TRBV12-4 and TRBJ2-7, with D perhaps matching TRBD1 (6 bases). This CDR3 spans 13 amino acids. The V gene lost 3 bases and the J gene lost 1 base, with 7 bases spanning the gap. The CDR3 is CASSFGTSYEQYF. CDR3 in DNA: TGTGCCAGCAGTTTCGGGACATCCTACGAGCAGTACTTC.

There are a few counts of this clone. J is TRBJ2-3 and V is TRBV6-1, with D unclear. With 1 base removed from V and 0 bases from J, the gap between germline ends came to 5 bases. Germline CDR1 reads MNHNS; CDR2 reads SASEGT. This CDR3 is 14 amino acids long. CDR3 coding DNA: TGTGCCAGCAGTGAAGGGCCTAGCACAGATACGCAGTATTTT. The encoded protein is CASSEGPSTDTQYF.

The chain is built from TRBV6-2 or TRBV6-3 and TRBJ2-3; 11 nucleotides align to TRBD2. The ends lost 5 bases at V and 8 bases at J; junction bases unmatched: 18. Germline-derived CDR1 and CDR2 are MNHEY and SVGEGT. The CDR3 covers 18 residues. For the CDR3, the DNA is TGTGCCAGCAGTCGTGGGACTAGCGGATTCAGGCAGAAAACTACGCAGTATTTT. As protein: CASSRGTSGFRQKTTQYF.

The V call is TRBV30, the J call TRBJ1-1; D is ambiguous. The V and J ends lost 0 bases and 2 bases respectively, with 4 bases between them. Germline V lookup: CDR1 GTSNPN, CDR2 SVGIG (reference sequence). CDR3 size: 12 residues. CDR3 residues: CAWSVTNTEAFF. For the CDR3, the DNA is TGTGCCTGGAGTGTAACTAACACTGAAGCTTTCTTT.

DNA of the CDR3: TGTGCCAGCAGTGCAATTGGCGGTAGCACAGATACGCAGTATTTT. This sequence encodes CASSAIGGSTDTQYF. The chain combines TRBV6-4 with TRBJ2-3; D ambiguous. The CDR3 is 15 residues long. Germline CDR1 and CDR2: MRHNA and SNTAGT. V lost 4 bases and J lost 0, with 11 bases in between.

The chain links TRBV6-4 to TRBJ1-6; D unresolved. Germline CDR1 reads MRHNA; CDR2 reads SNTAGT. Trimming removed 1 base at V and 7 bases at J, with 5 bases between. CDR3 length equals 13 residues. Here the CDR3 reads CASSDYRNSPLHF. The DNA for the CDR3 is TGTGCCAGCAGTGACTACAGAAATTCACCCCTCCACTTT.

The chain carries TRBV19 and TRBJ1-1; the D gene is possibly TRBD1 (5 bases). The germline V and J ends were trimmed by 6 bases and 4 bases, with 15 bases remaining between them. In germline, CDR1 is LNHDA, CDR2 SQIVND (reference sequence). This CDR3 has 14 residues. The CDR3, as DNA: TGTGCCAGTAGAGATGCAGGGTGGTTCACTGAAGCTTTCTTT. Its protein product is CASRDAGWFTEAFF.

The J gene is TRBJ2-3, the V gene TRBV11-3; 9 nucleotides align to TRBD2. J lost 4 bases, V lost 6 bases, and 8 bases had no gene match. Germline V gene lookup returns CDR1 SGHNT and CDR2 YENEEA. CDR3 size: 15 residues. The DNA for the CDR3 is TGTGCCAGCAGAACCGGTAGCGGGAGCGCAGATACGCAGTATTTT. Translated, it gives CASRTGSGSADTQYF.

The chain is built from TRBV28 and TRBJ1-2; D call uncertain. Trimming took off 2 bases at V and 4 bases at J, with 11 bases between the two ends. Germline loops: CDR1 MDHEN, CDR2 SYDVKM. The CDR3 runs 14 residues. CDR3 coding DNA: TGTGCCAGCAGTTTACGGGTCCCCTTCTATGGCTACACCTTC. It yields the protein CASSLRVPFYGYTF.

This clone is a singleton in its sample. V gene TRBV11-3 combines with J gene TRBJ2-7; 13 bases agree with TRBD2. V was pared by 5 bases and J by 3 bases, with 16 bases of the junction left unmatched. This CDR3 has 19 residues. Germline V gene data show CDR1 as SGHNT and CDR2 as YENEEA. The DNA for the CDR3 is TGTGCCAGCAGCCCTCGACTAGCGGGAGGAACAACGACGAGCTACGAGCAGTACTTC. Its protein is CASSPRLAGGTTTSYEQYF.

This clone appeared once. V gene TRBV5-1 combines with J gene TRBJ1-2; TRBD1 is a possible D gene (6 bases). The germline V gene encodes CDR1 SGHRS and CDR2 YFSETQ. There are 13 residues in the CDR3. Trimming stripped 4 bases from V and 8 bases from J, with 15 bases between. The CDR3 is CASSPTGSRGYTF. In DNA, the CDR3 is TGCGCCAGCAGCCCAACAGGGTCTCGCGGCTACACCTTC.

The J gene is TRBJ1-3, the V gene TRBV7-9; D gene ambiguous. The CDR3 extends over 15 amino acids. Trimming removed 1 base at V and 0 bases at J, with 7 bases between. Germline CDR1 and CDR2: SEHNR and FQNEAQ (reference sequence). The CDR3 region is CASSLVLGSGNTIYF. CDR3 DNA sequence: TGTGCCAGCAGCTTAGTCCTCGGCTCTGGAAACACCATATATTTT.

This clone appeared many times. This chain uses TRBV3-1 (or the pseudogene TRBV3-2) with TRBJ1-1; D remains ambiguous. In germline, CDR1 is LGHDT, CDR2 YNNKEL (reference sequence). The CDR3 loop spans 15 amino acids. V lost 1 base and J lost 0, with 9 bases in between. The CDR3 DNA is TGTGCCAGCAGCCAAGTCGGGAACATGAACACTGAAGCTTTCTTT. Encoded protein: CASSQVGNMNTEAFF.

This clone has just one count. This chain joins TRBV24-1 and TRBJ1-5; TRBD1 might be the D (5 bases). Trimming stripped 5 bases from V and 6 bases from J, with 10 bases between. Germline CDR1 and CDR2: KGHDR and SFDVKD. CDR3 length: 13 amino acids. Here the CDR3 reads CATSVTGSQPQHF. The CDR3 bases are TGTGCCACCAGTGTAACAGGCAGTCAGCCCCAGCATTTT.

The chain is built from TRBV28 and TRBJ1-2, with a possible D match to TRBD1 (5 bases). The CDR3 runs 15 residues. Germline CDR1 reads MDHEN; CDR2 reads SYDVKM. V was cut by 10 bases and J by 4 bases, with 22 bases left in between. CDR3 region: CATSNVGGAIYGYTF. DNA for the CDR3: TGTGCCACGTCGAATGTAGGAGGGGCGATCTATGGCTACACCTTC.

The chain employs TRBV5-5 and TRBJ1-6; 7 bases map to TRBD1. The V gene's germline CDR1 is SGHKS and CDR2 YYEKEE (reference sequence). This CDR3 contains 12 residues. The junction had 6 bases not matched to a gene; V was cut back by 4 bases and J by 14 bases. This chain's CDR3 is CASSPGTVSLHF. CDR3 coding DNA: TGTGCCAGCAGCCCCGGGACAGTCTCCCTCCACTTT.

V and J are TRBV10-2 and TRBJ2-2, with TRBD2 identical over 14 bases. This CDR3 is 15 amino acids long. Germline V gene lookup returns CDR1 WSHSY and CDR2 SAAADI. V trimming: 6 bases; J trimming: 7 bases; junction bases outside the gene matches: 4. CDR3 protein: CASRTSGGDGGELFF. The DNA of the CDR3 is TGCGCCAGCAGGACTAGCGGGGGGGATGGCGGGGAGCTGTTTTTT.

This sequence joins TRBV19 and TRBJ2-1, with a weak D call TRBD2 (5 bases). Germline V gives CDR1 LNHDA, CDR2 SQIVND (reference sequence). The CDR3 has 18 residues. The ends were cut back, 4 bases at V and 10 bases at J, with 29 bases in the middle. The CDR3 DNA sequence: TGTGCCAGTAGTACCCCGGGCCTCGGGGATGGGCCAATCGGGGAGCAGTTCTTC. It yields the protein CASSTPGLGDGPIGEQFF. Full variable domain (remainder filled in from reference TRBV19 and TRBJ2-1): DGGITQSPKYLFRKEGQNVTLSCEQNLNHDAMYWYRQDPGQGLRLIYYSQIVNDFQKGDIAEGYSVSREKKESFPLTVTSAQKNPTAFYLCASSTPGLGDGPIGEQFFGPGTRLTVL.